Presented here are 3 T cell receptor beta chains from one specimen sequenced in a study of T cell responses to AZD1222 COVID-19 vaccine. Only in-frame clones appear in the TCRdb table, and some are missing; sequencing was by immunoSEQ multiplex PCR. This sample has some 99,000 clones, with about 89% found just once. The sample in question was peripheral blood, obtained 28 days after the second AZD1222 dose. The receptor set was obtained from an adult who received the AZD1222 COVID-19 vaccine.

V and J are TRBV5-1 and TRBJ2-3; D uncertain. CDR1 SGHRS and CDR2 YFSETQ come from the germline V gene. V was clipped by 0 bases and J by 0 bases, with 8 bases between them. The CDR3 has 15 amino acids. This CDR3 reads CASSLDSVSTDTQYF. The CDR3 DNA sequence: TGCGCCAGCAGCTTGGACTCGGTCAGCACAGATACGCAGTATTTT.

V usage is TRBV6-5 and J usage is TRBJ2-7; 13 bases are a match to TRBD2. The CDR3 extends over 15 amino acids. CDR1 is MNHEY, CDR2 SVGAGI, per germline. J lost 3 bases, V lost 2 bases, and 1 base had no gene match. CDR3 bases: TGTGCCAGCAGTTACGGGACTAGCGGGGACTACGAGCAGTACTTC. Translating gives CASSYGTSGDYEQYF.

The chain has TRBV7-2 and TRBJ2-7; D possibly uses TRBD1 or TRBD2 (5 bases each). Germline V CDR1 and CDR2: SGHTA, FQGNSA. With 6 bases removed from V and 0 bases from J, the gap between germline ends came to 18 bases. CDR3 length: 16 residues. The CDR3 reads CASSFLTWDGSYEQYF. CDR3 sequence (DNA): TGTGCCAGCAGTTTCCTAACGTGGGACGGCTCCTACGAGCAGTACTTC. Variable domain in full (rest from reference TRBV7-2 and TRBJ2-7): GAGVSQSPSNKVTEKGKDVELRCDPISGHTALYWYRQSLGQGLEFLIYFQGNSAPDKSGLPSDRFSAERTGGSVSTLTIQRTQQEDSAVYLCASSFLTWDGSYEQYFGPGTRLTVT.